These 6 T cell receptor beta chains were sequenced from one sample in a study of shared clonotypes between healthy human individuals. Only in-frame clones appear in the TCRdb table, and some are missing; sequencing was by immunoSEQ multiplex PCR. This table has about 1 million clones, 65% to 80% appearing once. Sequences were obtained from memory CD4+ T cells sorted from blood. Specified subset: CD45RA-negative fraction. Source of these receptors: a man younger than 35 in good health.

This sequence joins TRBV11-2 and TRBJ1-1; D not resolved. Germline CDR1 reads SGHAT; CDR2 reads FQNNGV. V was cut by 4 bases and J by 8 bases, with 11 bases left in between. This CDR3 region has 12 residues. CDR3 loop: CASSYTWGEAFF. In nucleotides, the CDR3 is TGTGCCAGCAGCTATACTTGGGGAGAAGCTTTCTTT.

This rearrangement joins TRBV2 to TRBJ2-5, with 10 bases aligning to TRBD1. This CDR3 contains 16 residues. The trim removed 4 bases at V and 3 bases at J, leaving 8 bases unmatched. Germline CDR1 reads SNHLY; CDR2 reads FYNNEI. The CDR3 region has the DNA TGTGCCAGCAGTGTATTGGGGACAGGGGAGGAAGAGACCCAGTACTTC. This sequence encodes CASSVLGTGEEETQYF.

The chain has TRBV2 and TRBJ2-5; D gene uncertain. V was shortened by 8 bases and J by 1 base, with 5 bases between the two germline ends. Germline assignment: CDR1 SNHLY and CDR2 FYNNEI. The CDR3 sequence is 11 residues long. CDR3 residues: CASATQETQYF. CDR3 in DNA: TGTGCCAGCGCGACCCAAGAGACCCAGTACTTC.

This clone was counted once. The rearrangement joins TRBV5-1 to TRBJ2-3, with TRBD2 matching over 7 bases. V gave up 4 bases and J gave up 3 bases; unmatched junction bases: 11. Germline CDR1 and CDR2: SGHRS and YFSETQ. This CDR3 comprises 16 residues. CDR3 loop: CASSQTRGVGTDTQYF. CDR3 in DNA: TGCGCCAGCAGCCAGACCCGGGGGGTCGGGACAGATACGCAGTATTTT.

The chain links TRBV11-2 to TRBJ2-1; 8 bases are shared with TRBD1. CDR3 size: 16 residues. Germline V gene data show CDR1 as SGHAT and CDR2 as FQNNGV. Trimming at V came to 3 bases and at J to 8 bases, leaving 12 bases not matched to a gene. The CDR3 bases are TGTGCCAGCAGCTTTACCGGACAGGGACACGGGGATGAGCAGTTCTTC. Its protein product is CASSFTGQGHGDEQFF.

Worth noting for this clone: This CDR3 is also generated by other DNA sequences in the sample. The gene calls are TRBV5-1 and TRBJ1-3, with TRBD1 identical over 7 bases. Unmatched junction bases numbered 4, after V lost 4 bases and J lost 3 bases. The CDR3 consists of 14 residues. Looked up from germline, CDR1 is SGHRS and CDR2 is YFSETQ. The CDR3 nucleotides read TGCGCCAGCAGCCTAGGGGGCTTTGGAAACACCATATATTTT. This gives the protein CASSLGGFGNTIYF.